This T cell receptor (beta chain) is from a study of T cell responses to AZD1222 COVID-19 vaccine. Whole-study results and caveats: Repertoire sampling was restricted to post-peak T cell response timepoints. Distributed over spike, vaccine-associated CD4 TCRs predominated at 160-218 and 743-854.

Libraries were prepared by immunoSEQ multiplex PCR; TCRdb keeps only in-frame clonotypes and omits some of them. The sample gives about 150,000 clones, 90% of which show up once; under 20% is in the top ten. Trimming cost V 0 bases and J 1 base, with 7 bases left between them. The V gene's germline CDR1 is SGHDN and CDR2 FVKESK. The CDR3 has 15 residues. A word on this clone: Its antigen is unknown.

Sequencing used peripheral blood, obtained on day 0 of AZD1222 vaccination. The chain carries TRBV14 and TRBJ1-3; no clear D gene. The TCR comes from an adult in good health. The CDR3 region has the DNA TGTGCCAGCAGCCAAGAATGGGGATCTGGAAACACCATATATTTT. It codes for CASSQEWGSGNTIYF. The entire variable domain, with the rest obtained from reference TRBV14 and TRBJ1-3, is as follows: EAGVTQFPSHSVIEKGQTVTLRCDPISGHDNLYWYRRVMGKEIKFLLHFVKESKQDESGMPNNRFLAERTGGTYSTLKVQPAELEDSGVYFCASSQEWGSGNTIYFGEGSWLTVV.